This TCR beta chain emerged from a study of cytomegalovirus exposure and HLA in healthy donors. CDR1 and CDR2 from the germline V gene are GTSNPN and SVGIG (reference sequence). CDR3 length: 17 amino acids. V dropped 4 bases and J dropped 7 bases, with 23 bases sitting between them. General study results and limits: The classifier reportedly diagnosed cytomegalovirus status with high sensitivity and specificity. The study designated fewer than 200 TCR beta chains cytomegalovirus-associated. There were some public TCRs occurring in many donors, but most TCR sequences were rare.

As for this clone: Its matching antigen is unknown.

TCRdb's table, derived via immunoSEQ multiplex PCR, lists solely in-frame clones and lacks some. The sample consists of 95,000 to 120,000 clones, around 82% of them appearing once. This chain links TRBV30 with TRBJ1-6; no firm D call. The sequence derives from a woman younger than 35 in good health and CMV-seronegative. Sequenced input: PBMCs. CDR3 nucleotide sequence: TGTGCCTGGAATTCCTGGACTCGAAAGAGGGAGAATTCACCCCTCCACTTT. Translated: CAWNSWTRKRENSPLHF.